What follows is one TCR beta chain and its context. The target antigen is unknown. This sample was included in a study of CD8 T cells in ankylosing spondylitis. Whole-study results and caveats: What seemed typical of ankylosing spondylitis blood was a TCR beta motif built from 8 or 9 highly homologous variants.

Using its own MiXCR run on the 5' RACE reads, TCRdb lists one record per CDR3 protein. The sample gives about 500,000 distinct CDR3 sequences, about 13% of which show up once; approximately 6.2% is in the top ten. Sequencing used blood, either unsorted or a sorted T cell fraction (not recorded which). This sequence originates from a male donor with ankylosing spondylitis.

CDR3 bases: TGTGCCGCTCAGGAGGAGGTTGGCAATCAGCCCCAGCATTTT. Amino acids: CAAQEEVGNQPQHF. This chain uses TRBV10-3 with TRBJ1-5; D remains unclear. The CDR3 contains 14 residues. With 11 bases removed from V and 2 bases from J, the gap between germline ends came to 16 bases. The germline V gene encodes CDR1 ENHRY and CDR2 SYGVKD.